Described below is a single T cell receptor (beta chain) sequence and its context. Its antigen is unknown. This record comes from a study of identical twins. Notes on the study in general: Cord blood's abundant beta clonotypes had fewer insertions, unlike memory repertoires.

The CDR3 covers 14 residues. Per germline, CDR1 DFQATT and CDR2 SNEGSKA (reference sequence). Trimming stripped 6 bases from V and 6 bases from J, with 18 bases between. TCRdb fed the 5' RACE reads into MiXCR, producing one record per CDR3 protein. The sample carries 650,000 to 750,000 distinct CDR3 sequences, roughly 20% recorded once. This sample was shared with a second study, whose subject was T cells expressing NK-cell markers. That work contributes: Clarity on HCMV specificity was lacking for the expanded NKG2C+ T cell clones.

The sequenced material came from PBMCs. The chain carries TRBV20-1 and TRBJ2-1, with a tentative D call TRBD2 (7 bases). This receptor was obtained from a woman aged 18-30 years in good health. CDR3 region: CSAHRGASINEQFF. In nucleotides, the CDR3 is TGCAGTGCGCACCGGGGGGCCTCCATCAATGAGCAGTTCTTC.